The rows below give T cell receptor beta chains drawn from one sample of a study of blood T cell repertoires in COVID-19. Sequencing used immunoSEQ multiplex PCR; TCRdb keeps in-frame clones, though not all of them. The sample lists about 75,000 clones; approximately 90% were seen once. Sequencing used peripheral blood. Receptors originate from a human donor in a cohort sampled during active COVID-19. Each CDR3 is given with its conserved first and last residue. The order of the fields is D gene, V gene, J gene, clone size, CDR3 protein, CDR3 DNA. The D gene is left open where the match is weak. Clone size appears in some rows only: once, few, many, or a class for an expanded clone.

D: TRBD2
V: TRBV9
J: TRBJ2-1
size: once
CDR3: CASSVSLAGAYNEQFF
DNA: TGTGCCAGCAGCGTAAGCCTAGCGGGAGCCTACAATGAGCAGTTCTTC

D: NA
V: TRBV10-3
J: TRBJ1-2
size: NA
CDR3: CAISESSAGPRGYTF
DNA: TGTGCCATCAGTGAGTCGTCGGCAGGCCCCCGAGGCTACACCTTC

D: TRBD1
V: TRBV7-2
J: TRBJ2-7
size: NA
CDR3: CASSLEQGATYEQYF
DNA: TGTGCCAGCAGCTTGGAGCAGGGGGCCACCTACGAGCAGTACTTC

D: NA
V: TRBV6-5
J: TRBJ1-2
size: NA
CDR3: CASSYGGTGFNGYTF
DNA: TGTGCCAGCAGTTACGGGGGAACAGGGTTCAATGGCTACACCTTC

D: NA
V: TRBV18
J: TRBJ2-1
size: NA
CDR3: CASSPPLSEQFF
DNA: TGTGCCAGCTCACCACCCCTTTCTGAGCAGTTCTTC

D: TRBD2
V: TRBV2
J: TRBJ2-1
size: few
CDR3: CASSVSGTGNNEQFF
DNA: TGTGCCAGCAGTGTGAGCGGGACGGGCAACAATGAGCAGTTCTTC

D: TRBD2
V: TRBV2
J: TRBJ2-2
size: NA
CDR3: CASSADSGRAGELFF
DNA: TGTGCCAGCAGTGCAGATAGCGGGAGGGCCGGGGAGCTGTTTTTT

D: TRBD2
V: TRBV19
J: TRBJ2-3
size: NA
CDR3: CASSRLATDTQYF
DNA: TGTGCCAGTAGTCGACTAGCAACAGATACGCAGTATTTT

D: NA
V: TRBV28
J: TRBJ2-3
size: NA
CDR3: CASSFPGISGDTQYF
DNA: TGTGCCAGCAGTTTTCCAGGGATCAGTGGAGATACGCAGTATTTT

D: NA
V: TRBV11-3
J: TRBJ2-7
size: NA
CDR3: CASSRGGAGSSEQYF
DNA: TGTGCCAGCAGTCGCGGAGGGGCAGGGTCTAGCGAGCAGTACTTC

D: NA
V: TRBV6-2/TRBV6-3
J: TRBJ2-7
size: NA
CDR3: CASSKQGSEQYF
DNA: TGTGCCAGCAGTAAACAGGGTTCCGAGCAGTACTTC

D: TRBD2
V: TRBV19
J: TRBJ2-5
size: once
CDR3: CASSRGLAAGEETQYF
DNA: TGTGCCAGTAGTAGGGGACTAGCGGCGGGGGAAGAGACCCAGTACTTC

D: NA
V: TRBV5-1
J: TRBJ2-2
size: NA
CDR3: CASSEGANTGELFF
DNA: TGCGCCAGCAGCGAGGGGGCGAACACCGGGGAGCTGTTTTTT

D: TRBD2
V: TRBV7-2
J: TRBJ2-5
size: few
CDR3: CASSLGASGGAVQETQYF
DNA: TGTGCCAGCAGCTTAGGGGCTAGCGGGGGGGCCGTACAAGAGACCCAGTACTTC

D: TRBD1
V: TRBV28
J: TRBJ2-1
size: NA
CDR3: CASRDRPPGFEQFF
DNA: TGTGCCAGCAGGGACAGGCCCCCCGGATTTGAGCAGTTCTTC

D: TRBD1
V: TRBV27
J: TRBJ2-7
size: NA
CDR3: CASSLARGINYEQYF
DNA: TGTGCCAGCAGTTTAGCCAGGGGGATAAACTACGAGCAGTACTTC

D: TRBD2
V: TRBV24-1
J: TRBJ2-3
size: NA
CDR3: CATSDPTSGSISDTQYF
DNA: TGTGCCACCAGTGACCCGACTAGCGGGAGTATCTCAGATACGCAGTATTTT

D: NA
V: TRBV7-9
J: TRBJ2-1
size: NA
CDR3: CASSRVSGNEQFF
DNA: TGTGCCAGCAGCCGCGTCTCGGGCAATGAGCAGTTCTTC

D: NA
V: TRBV18
J: TRBJ2-3
size: NA
CDR3: CASSPSGDTQYF
DNA: TGTGCCAGCTCACCATCCGGAGATACGCAGTATTTT

D: NA
V: TRBV10-3
J: TRBJ2-7
size: NA
CDR3: CAISDRARSYEQYF
DNA: TGTGCCATCAGTGACAGGGCCCGCTCCTACGAGCAGTACTTC

D: NA
V: TRBV15
J: TRBJ1-5
size: NA
CDR3: CATSRDHHSPSNQPQHF
DNA: TGTGCCACCAGCAGAGATCATCACAGCCCTAGCAATCAGCCCCAGCATTTT

D: TRBD2
V: TRBV4-1
J: TRBJ2-5
size: NA
CDR3: CASSHAAGGSQETQYF
DNA: TGCGCCAGCAGCCATGCGGCGGGAGGGTCTCAAGAGACCCAGTACTTC

D: NA
V: TRBV19
J: TRBJ2-3
size: NA
CDR3: CASSIAGRTDTQYF
DNA: TGTGCCAGTAGTATCGCGGGACGCACAGATACGCAGTATTTT

D: TRBD1
V: TRBV7-9
J: TRBJ2-7
size: NA
CDR3: CASSPGQGPYEQYF
DNA: TGTGCCAGCAGCCCGGGACAGGGTCCCTACGAGCAGTACTTC

D: NA
V: TRBV18
J: TRBJ1-1
size: NA
CDR3: CASSPKQGKTEAFF
DNA: TGTGCCAGCTCACCGAAACAGGGAAAGACTGAAGCTTTCTTT

D: TRBD1
V: TRBV3-1/TRBV3-2
J: TRBJ1-5
size: once
CDR3: CASSRTGGNQPQHF
DNA: TGTGCCAGCAGCCGGACAGGGGGAAATCAGCCCCAGCATTTT

D: TRBD1
V: TRBV19
J: TRBJ1-4
size: NA
CDR3: CATSDRFNEKLFF
DNA: TGTGCCACCTCGGACAGGTTTAATGAAAAACTGTTTTTT

D: TRBD1
V: TRBV7-9
J: TRBJ2-6
size: once
CDR3: CASSFRPQGSGANVLTF
DNA: TGTGCCAGCAGCTTTAGGCCACAGGGGTCTGGGGCCAACGTCCTGACTTTC

D: NA
V: TRBV5-8
J: TRBJ2-1
size: NA
CDR3: CASSGALGGWGNEQFF
DNA: TGTGCCAGCAGCGGGGCCCTCGGGGGTTGGGGCAATGAGCAGTTCTTC

D: TRBD1
V: TRBV5-1
J: TRBJ1-2
size: once
CDR3: CASSWSAGGDYGYTF
DNA: TGCGCCAGCAGCTGGTCCGCAGGGGGCGACTATGGCTACACCTTC